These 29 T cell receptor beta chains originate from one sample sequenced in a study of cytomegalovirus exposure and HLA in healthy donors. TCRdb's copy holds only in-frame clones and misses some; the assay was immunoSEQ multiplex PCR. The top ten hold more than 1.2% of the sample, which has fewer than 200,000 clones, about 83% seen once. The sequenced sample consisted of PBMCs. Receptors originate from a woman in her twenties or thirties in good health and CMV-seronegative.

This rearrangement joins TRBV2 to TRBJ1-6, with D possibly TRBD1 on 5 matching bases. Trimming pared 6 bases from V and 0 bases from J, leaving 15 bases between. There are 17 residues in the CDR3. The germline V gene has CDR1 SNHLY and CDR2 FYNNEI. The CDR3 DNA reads TGTGCCAGCAGGGGGCTGACAGTAACCTCCTATAATTCACCCCTCCACTTT. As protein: CASRGLTVTSYNSPLHF. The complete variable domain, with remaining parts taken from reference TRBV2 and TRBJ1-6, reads EPEVTQTPSHQVTQMGQEVILRCVPISNHLYFYWYRQILGQKVEFLVSFYNNEISEKSEIFDDQFSVERPDGSNFTLKIRSTKLEDSAMYFCASRGLTVTSYNSPLHFGNGTRLTVT.

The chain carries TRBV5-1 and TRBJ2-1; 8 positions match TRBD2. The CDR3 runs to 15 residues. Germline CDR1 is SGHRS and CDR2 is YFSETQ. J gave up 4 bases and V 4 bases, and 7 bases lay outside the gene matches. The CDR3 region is CASSRRGGGYNEQFF. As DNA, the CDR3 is TGCGCCAGCAGCCGACGGGGGGGTGGGTACAATGAGCAGTTCTTC.

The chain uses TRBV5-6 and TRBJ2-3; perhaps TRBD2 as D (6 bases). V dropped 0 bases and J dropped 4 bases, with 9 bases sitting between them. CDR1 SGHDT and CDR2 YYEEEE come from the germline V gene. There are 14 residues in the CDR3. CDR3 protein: CASSLEEGPDTQYF. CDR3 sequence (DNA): TGTGCCAGCAGCTTGGAGGAGGGCCCAGATACGCAGTATTTT. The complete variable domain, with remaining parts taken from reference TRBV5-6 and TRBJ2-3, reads DAGVTQSPTHLIKTRGQQVTLRCSPKSGHDTVSWYQQALGQGPQFIFQYYEEEERQRGNFPDRFSGHQFPNYSSELNVNALLLGDSALYLCASSLEEGPDTQYFGPGTRLTVL.

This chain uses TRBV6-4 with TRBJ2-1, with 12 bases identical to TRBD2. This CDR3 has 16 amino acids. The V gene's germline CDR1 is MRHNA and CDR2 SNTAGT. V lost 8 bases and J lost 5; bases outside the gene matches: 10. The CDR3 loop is CASSRLAGVRDNEQFF. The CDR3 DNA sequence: TGTGCCAGCTCCCGACTAGCGGGAGTCAGGGACAATGAGCAGTTCTTC.

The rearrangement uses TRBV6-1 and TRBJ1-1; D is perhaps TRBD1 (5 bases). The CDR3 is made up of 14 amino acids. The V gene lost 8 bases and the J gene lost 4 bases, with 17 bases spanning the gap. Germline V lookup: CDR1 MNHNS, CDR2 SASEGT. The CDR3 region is CASSPGLGITEAFF. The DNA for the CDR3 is TGTGCCAGCTCACCGGGACTAGGGATCACTGAAGCTTTCTTT.

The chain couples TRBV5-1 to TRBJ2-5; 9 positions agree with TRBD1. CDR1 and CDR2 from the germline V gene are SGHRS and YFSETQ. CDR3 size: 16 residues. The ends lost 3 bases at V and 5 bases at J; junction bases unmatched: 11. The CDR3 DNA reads TGCGCCAGCAGCTCAGGACAGGGGTCGGGGTCGGAGACCCAGTACTTC. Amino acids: CASSSGQGSGSETQYF. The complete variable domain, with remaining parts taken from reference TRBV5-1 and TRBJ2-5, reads KAGVTQTPRYLIKTRGQQVTLSCSPISGHRSVSWYQQTPGQGLQFLFEYFSETQRNKGNFPGRFSGRQFSNSRSEMNVSTLELGDSALYLCASSSGQGSGSETQYFGPGTRLLVL.

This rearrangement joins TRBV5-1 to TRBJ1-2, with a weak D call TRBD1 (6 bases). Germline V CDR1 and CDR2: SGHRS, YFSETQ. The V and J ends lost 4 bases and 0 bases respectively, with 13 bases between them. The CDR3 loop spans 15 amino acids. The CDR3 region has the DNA TGCGCCAGCAGCAAGGACAGTGGGCCTAACTATGGCTACACCTTC. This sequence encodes CASSKDSGPNYGYTF.

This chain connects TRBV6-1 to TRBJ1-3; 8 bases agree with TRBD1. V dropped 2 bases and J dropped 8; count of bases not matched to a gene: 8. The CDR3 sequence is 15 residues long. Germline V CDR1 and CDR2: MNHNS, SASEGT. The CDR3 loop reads CASSEWRGQADTIYF. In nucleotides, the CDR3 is TGTGCCAGCAGTGAATGGCGGGGACAGGCTGACACCATATATTTT.

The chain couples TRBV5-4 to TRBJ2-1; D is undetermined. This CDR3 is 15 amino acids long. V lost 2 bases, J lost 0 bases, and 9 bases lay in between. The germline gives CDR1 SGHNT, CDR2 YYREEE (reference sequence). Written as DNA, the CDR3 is TGTGCCAGCAGCTTAAAGCGTAGCTCCTACAATGAGCAGTTCTTC. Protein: CASSLKRSSYNEQFF.

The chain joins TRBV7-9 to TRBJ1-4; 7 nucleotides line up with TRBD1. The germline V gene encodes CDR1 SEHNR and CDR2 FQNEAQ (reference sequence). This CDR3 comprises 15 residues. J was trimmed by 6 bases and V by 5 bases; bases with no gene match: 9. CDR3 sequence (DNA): TGTGCCAGCAGCCCATTAACCGGGACAGATGAAAAACTGTTTTTT. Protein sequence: CASSPLTGTDEKLFF.

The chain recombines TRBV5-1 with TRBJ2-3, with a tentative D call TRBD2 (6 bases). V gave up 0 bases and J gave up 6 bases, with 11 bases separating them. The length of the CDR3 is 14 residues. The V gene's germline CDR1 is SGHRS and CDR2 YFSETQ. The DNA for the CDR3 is TGCGCCAGCAGCTTGGGGCGCGGGGACGATACGCAGTATTTT. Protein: CASSLGRGDDTQYF.

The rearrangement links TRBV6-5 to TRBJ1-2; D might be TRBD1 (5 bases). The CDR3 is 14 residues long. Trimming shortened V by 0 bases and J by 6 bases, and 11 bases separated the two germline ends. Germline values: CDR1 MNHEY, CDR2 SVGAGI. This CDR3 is CASSYSGTYHGYTF. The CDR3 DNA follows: TGTGCCAGCAGTTACTCCGGGACTTACCATGGCTACACCTTC.

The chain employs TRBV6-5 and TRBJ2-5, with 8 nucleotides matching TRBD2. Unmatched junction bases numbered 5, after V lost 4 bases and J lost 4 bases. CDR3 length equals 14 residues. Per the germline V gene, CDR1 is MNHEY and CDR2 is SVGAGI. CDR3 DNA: TGTGCCAGCAGTTGGGGGACTAGAGGAGAGACCCAGTACTTC. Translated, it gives CASSWGTRGETQYF.

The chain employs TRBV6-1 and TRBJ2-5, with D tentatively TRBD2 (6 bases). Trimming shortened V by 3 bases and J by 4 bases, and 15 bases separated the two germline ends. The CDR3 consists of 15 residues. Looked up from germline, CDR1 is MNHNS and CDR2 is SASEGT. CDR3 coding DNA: TGTGCCAGCAGTGACCGGACGGGGGTAGGAGAGACCCAGTACTTC. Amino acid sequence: CASSDRTGVGETQYF.

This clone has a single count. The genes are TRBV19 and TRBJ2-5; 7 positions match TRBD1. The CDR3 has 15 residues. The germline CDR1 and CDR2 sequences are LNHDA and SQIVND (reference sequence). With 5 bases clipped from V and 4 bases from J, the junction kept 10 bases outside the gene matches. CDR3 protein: CASSPQGTDPETQYF. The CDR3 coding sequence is TGTGCCAGTAGTCCACAGGGGACAGATCCAGAGACCCAGTACTTC. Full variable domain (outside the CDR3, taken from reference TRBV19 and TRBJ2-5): DGGITQSPKYLFRKEGQNVTLSCEQNLNHDAMYWYRQDPGQGLRLIYYSQIVNDFQKGDIAEGYSVSREKKESFPLTVTSAQKNPTAFYLCASSPQGTDPETQYFGPGTRLLVL.

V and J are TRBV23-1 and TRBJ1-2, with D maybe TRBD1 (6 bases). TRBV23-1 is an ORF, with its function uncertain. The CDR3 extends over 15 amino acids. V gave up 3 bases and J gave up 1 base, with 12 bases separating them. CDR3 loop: CASSHWDMSNYGYTF. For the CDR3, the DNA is TGCGCCAGCAGTCATTGGGACATGAGTAACTATGGCTACACCTTC.

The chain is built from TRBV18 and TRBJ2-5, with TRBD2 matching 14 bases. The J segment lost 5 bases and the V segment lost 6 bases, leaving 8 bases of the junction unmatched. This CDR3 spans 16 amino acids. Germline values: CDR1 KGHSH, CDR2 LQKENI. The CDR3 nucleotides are TGTGCCAGCTCCTCGACTAGCGGGGGGGCCAGGGAGACCCAGTACTTC. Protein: CASSSTSGGARETQYF.

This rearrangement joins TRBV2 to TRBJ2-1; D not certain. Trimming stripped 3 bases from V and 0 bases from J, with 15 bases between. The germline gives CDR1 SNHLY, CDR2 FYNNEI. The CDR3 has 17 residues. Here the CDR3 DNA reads TGTGCCAGCAGTGATCTGGCAGGCGAGAGCTCCTACAATGAGCAGTTCTTC. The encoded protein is CASSDLAGESSYNEQFF.

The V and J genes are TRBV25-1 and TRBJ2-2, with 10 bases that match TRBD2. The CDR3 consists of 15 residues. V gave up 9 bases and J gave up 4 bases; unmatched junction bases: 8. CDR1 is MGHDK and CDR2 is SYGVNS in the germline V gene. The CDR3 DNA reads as TGTGCCAGACCCCCCGGGACTAGCGCCACCGGGGAGCTGTTTTTT. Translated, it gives CARPPGTSATGELFF.

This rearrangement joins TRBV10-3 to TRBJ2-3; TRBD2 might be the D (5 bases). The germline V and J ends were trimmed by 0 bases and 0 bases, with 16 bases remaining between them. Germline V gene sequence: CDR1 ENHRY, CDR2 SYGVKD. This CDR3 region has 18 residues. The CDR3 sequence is CAISESKSVGISTDTQYF. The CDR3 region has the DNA TGTGCCATCAGTGAGTCGAAGTCAGTCGGGATTAGCACAGATACGCAGTATTTT.

The CDR3 region has the DNA TGTGCCAGCCAGACAAGTACCTACGAGCAGTACTTC. Protein sequence: CASQTSTYEQYF. This sequence joins TRBV2 and TRBJ2-7; no firm D call. V was cut by 8 bases and J by 2 bases, with 10 bases left in between. CDR1 SNHLY and CDR2 FYNNEI come from the germline V gene. This CDR3 contains 12 residues. Using reference TRBV2 and TRBJ2-7 for the parts outside the CDR3, the full variable domain is EPEVTQTPSHQVTQMGQEVILRCVPISNHLYFYWYRQILGQKVEFLVSFYNNEISEKSEIFDDQFSVERPDGSNFTLKIRSTKLEDSAMYFCASQTSTYEQYFGPGTRLTVT.

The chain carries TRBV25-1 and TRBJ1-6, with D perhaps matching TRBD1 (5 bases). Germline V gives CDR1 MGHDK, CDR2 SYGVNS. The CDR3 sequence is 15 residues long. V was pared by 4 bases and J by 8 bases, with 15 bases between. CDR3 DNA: TGTGCCAGCAGTGGCGGGGCAGGAGACCATTCACCCCTCCACTTT. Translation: CASSGGAGDHSPLHF.

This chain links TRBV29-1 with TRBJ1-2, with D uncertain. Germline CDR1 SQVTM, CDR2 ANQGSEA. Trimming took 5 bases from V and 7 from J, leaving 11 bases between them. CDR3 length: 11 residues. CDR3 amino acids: CSVRVSGGYTF. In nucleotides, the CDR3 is TGCAGCGTTCGGGTCTCCGGTGGCTACACCTTC.

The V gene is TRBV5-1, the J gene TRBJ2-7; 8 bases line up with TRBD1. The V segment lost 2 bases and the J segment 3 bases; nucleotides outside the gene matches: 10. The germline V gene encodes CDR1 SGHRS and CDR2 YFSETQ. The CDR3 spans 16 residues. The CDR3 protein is CASSLPPHGQGYEQYF. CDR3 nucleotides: TGCGCCAGCAGCTTACCCCCCCACGGACAGGGCTACGAGCAGTACTTC.

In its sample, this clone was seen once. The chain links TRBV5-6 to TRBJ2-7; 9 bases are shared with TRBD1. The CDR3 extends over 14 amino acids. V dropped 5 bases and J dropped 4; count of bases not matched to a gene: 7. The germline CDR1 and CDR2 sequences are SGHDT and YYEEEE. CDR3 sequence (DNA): TGTGCCAGCAGTTCCGGGACAGGGATTTACGAGCAGTACTTC. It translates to CASSSGTGIYEQYF. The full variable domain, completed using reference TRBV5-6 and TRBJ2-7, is DAGVTQSPTHLIKTRGQQVTLRCSPKSGHDTVSWYQQALGQGPQFIFQYYEEEERQRGNFPDRFSGHQFPNYSSELNVNALLLGDSALYLCASSSGTGIYEQYFGPGTRLTVT.

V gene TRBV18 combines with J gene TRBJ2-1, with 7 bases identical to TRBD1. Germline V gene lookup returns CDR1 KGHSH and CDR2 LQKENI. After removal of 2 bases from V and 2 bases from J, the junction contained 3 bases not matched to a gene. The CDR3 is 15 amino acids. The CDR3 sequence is CASSPRDSTYNEQFF. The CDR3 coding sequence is TGTGCCAGCTCACCAAGGGACAGCACCTACAATGAGCAGTTCTTC.

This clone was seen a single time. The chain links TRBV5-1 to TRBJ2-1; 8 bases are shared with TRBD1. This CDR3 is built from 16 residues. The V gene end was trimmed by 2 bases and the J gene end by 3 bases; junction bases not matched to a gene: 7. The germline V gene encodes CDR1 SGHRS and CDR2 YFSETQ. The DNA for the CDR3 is TGCGCCAGCAGCTTCGGAACAGGGGGAATCTACAATGAGCAGTTCTTC. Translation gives CASSFGTGGIYNEQFF.

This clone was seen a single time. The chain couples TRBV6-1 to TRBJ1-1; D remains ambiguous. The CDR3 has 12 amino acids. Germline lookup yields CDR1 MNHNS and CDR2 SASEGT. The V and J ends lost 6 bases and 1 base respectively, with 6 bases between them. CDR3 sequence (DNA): TGTGCCAGCAGCTTACAGAACACTGAAGCTTTCTTT. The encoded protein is CASSLQNTEAFF.

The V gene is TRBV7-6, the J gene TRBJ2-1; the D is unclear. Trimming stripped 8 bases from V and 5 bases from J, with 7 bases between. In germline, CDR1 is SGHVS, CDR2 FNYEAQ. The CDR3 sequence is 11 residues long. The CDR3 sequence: CASAQNNEQFF. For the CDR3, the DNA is TGTGCCAGCGCCCAGAACAATGAGCAGTTCTTC. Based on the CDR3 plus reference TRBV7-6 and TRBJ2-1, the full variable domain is GAGVSQSPRYKVTKRGQDVALRCDPISGHVSLYWYRQALGQGPEFLTYFNYEAQQDKSGLPNDRFSAERPEGSISTLTIQRTEQRDSAMYRCASAQNNEQFFGPGTRLTVL.